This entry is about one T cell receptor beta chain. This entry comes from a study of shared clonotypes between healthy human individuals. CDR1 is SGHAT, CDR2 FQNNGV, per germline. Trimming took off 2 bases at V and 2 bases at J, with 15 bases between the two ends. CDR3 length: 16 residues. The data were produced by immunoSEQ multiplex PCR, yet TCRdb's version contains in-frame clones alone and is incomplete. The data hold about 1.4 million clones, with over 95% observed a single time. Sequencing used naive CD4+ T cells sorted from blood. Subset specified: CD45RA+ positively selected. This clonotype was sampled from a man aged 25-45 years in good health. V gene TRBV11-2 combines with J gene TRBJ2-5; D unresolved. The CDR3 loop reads CASSLNRAFSQETQYF. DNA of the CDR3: TGTGCCAGCAGCTTAAACCGGGCCTTCAGTCAAGAGACCCAGTACTTC.